This TCR beta chain came from a study of T-cell reconstitution after alpha-beta-depleted transplantation in children. Concerning this clonotype itself: Its antigen remains unknown. A much more abundant neighbour one base away suggests this may be a read error.

TCRbeta library preparation incorporated unique molecular identifiers. TCRdb recomputed calls from the PCR reads with MiXCR, one row per CDR3 protein. Of 300,000 to 400,000 distinct CDR3 sequences in the sample, around 15% were seen once. Study results and caveats: Most T-cell counts and diversity one year after the transplant came from T cells that were newly produced. Two months or so post-transplant, alpha-beta T cells reportedly derived from several hundred expanded graft clones. Recipient T cells and thymic progenitors that survived gave rise to the high TCRbeta diversity observed at day 60 in some patients.

The sequenced sample was PBMCs, mostly from graft donor cells, obtained 360 days after TCRalphabeta/CD19-depleted stem cell transplant. This clonotype originated in a male patient between 2 and 10 years old who had a stem cell transplant for acute lymphoblastic leukemia, so the T cells may come from the graft donor.

CDR3 sequence reads: CASSRTASSYDEQFF. Written as DNA, the CDR3 is TGCGCCAGCAGTCGGACGGCGAGCTCCTACGATGAGCAGTTCTTC. This rearrangement joins TRBV5-1 to TRBJ2-1; no firm D call. CDR1 is SGHRS, CDR2 YFSETQ, per germline. The length of the CDR3 is 15 residues.